This note documents a single T cell receptor beta chain sequence. This clone's antigen is unknown. No much larger clone exists at a distance of one base, and base qualities are not known. The data originate from a study of blood T cell repertoires in COVID-19 (dated by TCRdb to 2018 to 2021). Concerning the study at large: Collaborator samples came from the United States, Italy and Spain and covered acute and convalescent phases of COVID-19. The prospective study material was composed of cDNA or gDNA derived from T cells, B-cell-depleted T cells, or PBMCs. Deeply sampled blood TCRbeta repertoires from subjects exposed to, actively infected with, or recovered from COVID-19 were included in the dataset. The repertoires were made available in a free public database intended to serve as a resource for research on the immune response to SARS-CoV-2. The samples were drawn from the first 160 participants of the ongoing ImmuneRACE study and from over 950 subjects provided by 6 global collaborators. Sample metadata almost always included a de-identified subject ID, COVID-19 status, age in years and sex. Where available, HLA class I and class II types were taken from metadata supplied by the sample provider and were not determined by assay-based typing. The study at large found these results: The amount of clinical and demographic metadata varied by source and participant and was provided uncurated.

Each collaborating institution followed its own protocols to collect whole blood in K2EDTA tubes. Collaborator samples were shipped for TCRbeta analysis as frozen whole blood, isolated PBMCs, or DNA extracted from either sample type. TCRbeta CDR3 regions were amplified from genomic DNA by means of the immunoSEQ Assay, a bias-controlled multiplex PCR. On the study's bioinformatics: The number of nucleated cells in each sample was estimated by amplification of reference gene primers within the assay. To quantify the absolute abundance of each unique TCRbeta CDR3 rearrangement, sequence reads were collapsed and filtered. For each sample, productive Simpson clonality was calculated as the square root of Simpson's diversity index across productive rearrangements. This is the immuneACCESS table as TCRdb keeps it, with only in-frame sequences that have V and J called. A part of the clones is gone; compared with another copy, unresolved V genes explain less than half, and the rest is unexplained. V and J calls and clone size are those listed in that table; D and trimming were worked out from the DNA. This sample comprises under 200,000 clones, about 85% of them detected only once. The ten largest clones capture around 9.5% of the sample.

Taken from cysteine to phenylalanine, the CDR3 has 13 residues. Of the read, only the CDR3 DNA is kept; its 39 bases are in frame from base 1. The V end loses 4 bases and the J end loses 0 bases, and a stretch of 7 bases separates them. CDR1 and CDR2 are drawn from the germline V gene (reference sequence): SGHNT, YYREEE. The sequence came from a woman aged 80 or over with acute or convalescent COVID-19. The chain links TRBV5-4 with TRBJ1-1, with the D gene too uncertain to name. Sample: peripheral blood. The DNA sequence follows: TGTGCCAGCAGCGTTCAGGTGAACACTGAAGCTTTCTTT. Translation gives CASSVQVNTEAFF.